Sequencing of this T cell receptor (beta chain) was carried out in a study of T cell repertoires in cytomegalovirus infection. V trimming: 5 bases; J trimming: 3 bases; junction bases outside the gene matches: 8. Germline CDR1 is SGHVS and CDR2 is FQNEAQ. This CDR3 is built from 16 residues. Ten or more counts support this clonotype. A single record per CDR3 protein comes from TCRdb applying MiXCR to the reads. The repertoire consists of fewer than 550,000 distinct CDR3 sequences, with over 9% occurring once and the leading ten covering roughly 10%. This receptor was identified in a human donor in good health (CMV status not recorded). Some clones in this sample may be carry-over from other donors' samples. Source material: PBMCs. V gene TRBV7-8 combines with J gene TRBJ2-3; 10 positions agree with TRBD2. CDR3 loop: CASSLRTSGNTDTQYF. The CDR3 DNA follows: TGTGCCAGCAGCCTTCGGACTAGCGGAAATACAGATACGCAGTATTTT. The variable domain in full, with the rest retrieved from reference TRBV7-8 and TRBJ2-3, is GAGVSQSPRYKVAKRGQDVALRCDPISGHVSLFWYQQALGQGPEFLTYFQNEAQLDKSGLPSDRFFAERPEGSVSTLKIQRTQQEDSAVYLCASSLRTSGNTDTQYFGPGTRLTVL.